This TCR beta chain emerged from a study of T cells in Graves' hyperthyroidism and ophthalmopathy. This clonotype was seen many times. Its antigen is not known. Overall study results and limits: Most clonotypes that expanded in the thyroid above 0.001 also showed up in blood.

Amplified TCR beta CDR3 regions derived from RNA transcripts. In the first-round RT-PCR of the TCR CDR3, the HTBI primer set was used. TCRdb independently ran MiXCR on the multiplex PCR reads; one entry per CDR3 protein. Found here are roughly 400,000 distinct CDR3 sequences, more than 12% of them singletons; the top ten hold around 28%. J gave up 3 bases and V 0 bases, and 6 bases lay outside the gene matches. The germline V gene has CDR1 MNHNY and CDR2 SVGAGI (reference sequence). The CDR3 length is 18 residues. The specimen was blood. The receptor comes from a man between 50 and 59 years old with Graves' ophthalmopathy. The chain recombines TRBV6-6 with TRBJ2-1, with TRBD2 matching 12 bases. The chain's CDR3 is CASSYSNLAGGNYNEQFF. CDR3 DNA sequence: TGTGCCAGCAGTTACTCGAATCTAGCGGGAGGGAACTACAATGAGCAGTTCTTC.